This T cell receptor (beta chain) was found in a study of CD8 T cells in Susac syndrome. Between the trimmed V and J ends, which lost 5 bases and 3 bases, there was a span of 11 bases. The CDR3 runs to 14 residues. Germline-derived CDR1 and CDR2 are KGHDR and SFDVKD. Random hexamers primed reverse transcription of 0.5 to 1 ug RNA. TCRdb called the immunoSEQ multiplex PCR reads again in MiXCR, with one record for every CDR3 protein. The sample holds around 79,000 distinct CDR3 sequences; approximately 95% are singletons and the top ten take about 0.5%. The rearrangement uses TRBV24-1 and TRBJ2-3, with D maybe TRBD1 (5 bases). The TCR was taken from a human donor with Susac syndrome. The specimen sequenced was CD8+ T cells from PBMCs. The DNA for the CDR3 is TGTGCCACCAGTGTGGTGGGGCAGACAGATACGCAGTATTTT. Protein product: CATSVVGQTDTQYF.